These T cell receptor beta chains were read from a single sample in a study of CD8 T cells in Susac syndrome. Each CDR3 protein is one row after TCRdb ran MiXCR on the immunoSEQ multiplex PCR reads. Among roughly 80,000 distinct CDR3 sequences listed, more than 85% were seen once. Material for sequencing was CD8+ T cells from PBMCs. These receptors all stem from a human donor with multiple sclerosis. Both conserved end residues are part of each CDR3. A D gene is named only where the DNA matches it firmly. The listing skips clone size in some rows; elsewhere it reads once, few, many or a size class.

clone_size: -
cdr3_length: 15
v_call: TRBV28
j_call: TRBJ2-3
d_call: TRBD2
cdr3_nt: TGTGCCAGCAATAGACTAGCGGGAGGCGCAGATACGCAGTATTTT
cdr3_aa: CASNRLAGGADTQYF

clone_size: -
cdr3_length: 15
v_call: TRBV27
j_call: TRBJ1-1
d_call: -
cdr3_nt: TGTGCCAGCAGTGGCAGCACCTCTACGAGCACTGAAGCTTTCTTT
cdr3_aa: CASSGSTSTSTEAFF

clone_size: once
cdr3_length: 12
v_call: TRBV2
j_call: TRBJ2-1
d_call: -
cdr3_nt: TGTGCCAGCAGTGAGGGTTCCGATGAGCAGTTCTTC
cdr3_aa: CASSEGSDEQFF

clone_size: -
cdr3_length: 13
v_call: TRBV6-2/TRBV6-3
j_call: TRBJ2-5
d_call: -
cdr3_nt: TGTGCCAGCAGGCGGGACTACCAAGAGACCCAGTACTTC
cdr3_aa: CASRRDYQETQYF

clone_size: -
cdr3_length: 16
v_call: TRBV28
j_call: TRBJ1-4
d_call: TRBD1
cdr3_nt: TGTGCCAGCAGTTTGGGGACTGGGGACAGTAATGAAAAACTGTTTTTT
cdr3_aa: CASSLGTGDSNEKLFF

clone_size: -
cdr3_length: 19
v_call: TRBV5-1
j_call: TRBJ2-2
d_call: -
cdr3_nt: TGCGCCAGCAGCTCCCCCGCGCAAAGACAGCGCTTCAACACCGGGGAGCTGTTTTTT
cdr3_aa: CASSSPAQRQRFNTGELFF

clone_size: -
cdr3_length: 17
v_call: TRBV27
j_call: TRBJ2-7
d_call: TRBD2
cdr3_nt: TGTGCCAGCAGTTTATTTGGGCTAGCGGGGCCCTCCTACGAGCAGTACTTC
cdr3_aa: CASSLFGLAGPSYEQYF

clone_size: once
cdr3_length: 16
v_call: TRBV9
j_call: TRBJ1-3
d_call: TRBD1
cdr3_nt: TGTGCCAGCAGCGCCGGGACAGGGGTGGCCGGAAACACCATATATTTT
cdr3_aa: CASSAGTGVAGNTIYF

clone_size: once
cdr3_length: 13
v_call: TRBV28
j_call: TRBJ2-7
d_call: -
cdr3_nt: TGTGCCAGCAGTTTTGTTAGAGGGAACGAGCAGTACTTC
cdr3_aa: CASSFVRGNEQYF

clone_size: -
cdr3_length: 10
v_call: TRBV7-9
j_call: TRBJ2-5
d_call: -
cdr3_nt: TGTGCCAGGCGGCCTGGGGCAGCATACTTC
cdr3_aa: CARRPGAAYF

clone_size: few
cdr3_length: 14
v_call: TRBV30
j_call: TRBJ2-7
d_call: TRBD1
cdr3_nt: TGTGCCTGGAGTGGGGGACAGGGGGCCTACGAGCAGTACTTC
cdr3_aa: CAWSGGQGAYEQYF

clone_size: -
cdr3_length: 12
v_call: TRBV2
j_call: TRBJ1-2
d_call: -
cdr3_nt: TGTGGCTCACGGGAATACGGCTATGGCTACACCTTC
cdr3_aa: CGSREYGYGYTF

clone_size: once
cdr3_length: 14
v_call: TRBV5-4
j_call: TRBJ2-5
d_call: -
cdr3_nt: TGTGCCAGCAGCTTGGCGGGCGACCAAGAGACCCAGTACTTC
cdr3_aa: CASSLAGDQETQYF

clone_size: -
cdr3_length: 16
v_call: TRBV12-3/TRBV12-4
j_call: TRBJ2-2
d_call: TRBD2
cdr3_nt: TGTGCCAGCAGCGCCGCTAGCGGGGGGACCACCGGGGAGCTGTTTTTT
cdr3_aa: CASSAASGGTTGELFF

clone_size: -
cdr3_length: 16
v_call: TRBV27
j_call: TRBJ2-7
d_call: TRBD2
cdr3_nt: TGTGCCAGCAGTTCGGGACTAGCGGGGGGGGTATACGAGCAGTACTTC
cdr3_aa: CASSSGLAGGVYEQYF

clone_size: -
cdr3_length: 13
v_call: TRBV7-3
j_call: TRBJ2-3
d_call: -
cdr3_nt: TGTGCCAGCAGGGGGGCGGGGCTAGATACGCAGTATTTT
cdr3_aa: CASRGAGLDTQYF

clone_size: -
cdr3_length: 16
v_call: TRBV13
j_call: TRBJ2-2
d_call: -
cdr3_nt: TGTGCCAGCAGCTTAGGCCGGAACGCGAACACCGGGGAGCTGTTTTTT
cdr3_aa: CASSLGRNANTGELFF

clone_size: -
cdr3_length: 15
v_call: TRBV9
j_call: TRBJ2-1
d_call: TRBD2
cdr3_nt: TGTGCCAGCAGCGGGGGACTAGAACATTGGGATGAGCAGTTCTTC
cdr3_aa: CASSGGLEHWDEQFF

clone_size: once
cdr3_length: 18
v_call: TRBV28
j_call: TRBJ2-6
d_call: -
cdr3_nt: TGTGCCAGCAGTTTAGCCGTGAAAAGGGTTGGTGGGGCCAACGTCCTGACTTTC
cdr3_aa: CASSLAVKRVGGANVLTF

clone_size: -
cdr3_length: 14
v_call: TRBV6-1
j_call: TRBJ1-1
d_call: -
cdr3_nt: TGTGCCAGCAGTGAAAGGGGGGAGAACACTGAAGCTTTCTTT
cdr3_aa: CASSERGENTEAFF

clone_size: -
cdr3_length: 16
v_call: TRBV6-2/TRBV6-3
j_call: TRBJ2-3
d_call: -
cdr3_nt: TGTGCCAGCAGTTACTACGGGAGTCAAGGCACAGATACGCAGTATTTT
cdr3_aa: CASSYYGSQGTDTQYF

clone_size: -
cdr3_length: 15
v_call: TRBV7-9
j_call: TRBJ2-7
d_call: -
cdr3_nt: TGTGCCAGCAGCTCCCCTTCGGACAGCCTCTACGAGCAGTACTTC
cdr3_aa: CASSSPSDSLYEQYF

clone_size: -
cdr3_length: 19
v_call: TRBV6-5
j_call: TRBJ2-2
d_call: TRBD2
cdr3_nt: TGTGCCAGCAGTTCCTTCCCAACTAGCGGGAGGGCCATCTCCGGGGAGCTGTTTTTT
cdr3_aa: CASSSFPTSGRAISGELFF

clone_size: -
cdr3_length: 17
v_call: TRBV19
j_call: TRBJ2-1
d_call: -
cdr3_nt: TGTGCCAGTAGTACCCCGGAGTGGGGCGGACCGAACAATGAGCAGTTCTTC
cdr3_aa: CASSTPEWGGPNNEQFF

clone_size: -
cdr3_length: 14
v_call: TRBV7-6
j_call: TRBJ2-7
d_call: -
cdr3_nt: TGTGCCAGCAGCTCAGACAGGAATTCCTACGAGCAGTACTTC
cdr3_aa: CASSSDRNSYEQYF

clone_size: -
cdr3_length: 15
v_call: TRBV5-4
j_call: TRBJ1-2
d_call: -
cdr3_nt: TGTGCCAGCAGCTTGGATGGGGGAACTAACTATGGCTACACCTTC
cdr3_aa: CASSLDGGTNYGYTF

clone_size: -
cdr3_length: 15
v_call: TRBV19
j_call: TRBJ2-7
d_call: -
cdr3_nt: TGTGCCAGTAGTATCACGGTCCGTCCCCACTACGAGCAGTACTTC
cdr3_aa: CASSITVRPHYEQYF

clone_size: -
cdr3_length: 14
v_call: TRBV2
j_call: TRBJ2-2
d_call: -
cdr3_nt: TGTGCCAGCAGTGCAGGGCCGTCCATCGGGGAGCTGTTTTTT
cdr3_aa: CASSAGPSIGELFF

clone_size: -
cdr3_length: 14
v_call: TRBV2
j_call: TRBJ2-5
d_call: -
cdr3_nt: TGTGCCAGCAGGGGGGTCCAGGTCCAAGAGACCCAGTACTTC
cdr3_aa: CASRGVQVQETQYF

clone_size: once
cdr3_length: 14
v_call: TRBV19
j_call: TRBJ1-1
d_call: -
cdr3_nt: TGTGCCAGTAGTTCATGGGCCCCGAACACTGAAGCTTTCTTT
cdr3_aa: CASSSWAPNTEAFF

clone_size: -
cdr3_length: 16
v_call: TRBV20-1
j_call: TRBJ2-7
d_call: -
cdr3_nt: TGCAGTGCTAGGGGCCCGGGGCCTGTTTGGATCTACGAGCAGTACTTC
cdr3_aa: CSARGPGPVWIYEQYF

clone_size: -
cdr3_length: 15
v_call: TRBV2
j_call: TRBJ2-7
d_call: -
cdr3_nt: TGTGCCAGCAGGCATCTATTAGGGCGCGGGGACGAGCAGTACTTC
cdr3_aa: CASRHLLGRGDEQYF

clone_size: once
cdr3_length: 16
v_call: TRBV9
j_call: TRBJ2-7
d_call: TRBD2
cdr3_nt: TGTGCCAGCAGCCCGGGACTAGCGGGGGGTTCCTACGAGCAGTACTTC
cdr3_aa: CASSPGLAGGSYEQYF

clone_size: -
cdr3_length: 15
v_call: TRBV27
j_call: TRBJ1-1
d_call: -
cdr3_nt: TGTGCCAGCAGTTTATCGGCCGGGGGGGAAACTGAAGCTTTCTTT
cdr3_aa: CASSLSAGGETEAFF

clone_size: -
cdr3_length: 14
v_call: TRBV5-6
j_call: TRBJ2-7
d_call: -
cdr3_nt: TGTGCCAGCAGCTTGGAGGCACGCTACCACGAGCAGTACTTC
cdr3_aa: CASSLEARYHEQYF

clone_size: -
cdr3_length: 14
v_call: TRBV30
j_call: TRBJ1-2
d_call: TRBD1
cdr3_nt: TGTGCCTGGAGTCTCGGGACAGGGGGCTCTGGCTACACCTTC
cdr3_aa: CAWSLGTGGSGYTF

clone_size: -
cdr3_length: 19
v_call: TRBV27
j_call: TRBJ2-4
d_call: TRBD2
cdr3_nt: TGTGCCAGCAGGCCCCTCCTAGCGGGAGGGCCTTCGTTGAAAAACATTCAGTACTTC
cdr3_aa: CASRPLLAGGPSLKNIQYF

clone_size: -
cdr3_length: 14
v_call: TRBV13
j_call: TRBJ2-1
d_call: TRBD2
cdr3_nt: TGTGCCAGCAGCTCCGGAGGACTAGGGGACGAGCAGTTCTTC
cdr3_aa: CASSSGGLGDEQFF

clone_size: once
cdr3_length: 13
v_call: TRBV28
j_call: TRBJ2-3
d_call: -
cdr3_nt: TGTGCCAGCCTTAAGACAGGCACAGATACGCAGTATTTT
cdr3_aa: CASLKTGTDTQYF

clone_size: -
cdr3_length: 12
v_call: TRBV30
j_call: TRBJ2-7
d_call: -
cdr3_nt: TGTGCCTGGAGTAACATTCCCTACGAGCAGTACTTC
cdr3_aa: CAWSNIPYEQYF

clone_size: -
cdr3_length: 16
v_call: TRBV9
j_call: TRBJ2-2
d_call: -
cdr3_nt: TGTGCCAGCAGCGACCCCCCCGTCGGGGGCACCGGGGAGCTGTTTTTT
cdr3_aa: CASSDPPVGGTGELFF

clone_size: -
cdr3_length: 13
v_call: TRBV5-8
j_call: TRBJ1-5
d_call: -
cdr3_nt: TGTGCCAGCAGCCAACAGGTCAACCAGCCCCAGCATTTT
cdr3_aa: CASSQQVNQPQHF

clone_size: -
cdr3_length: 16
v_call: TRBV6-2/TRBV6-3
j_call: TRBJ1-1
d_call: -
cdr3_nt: TGTGCCAGCAGTTACGGGTTGGCCAGGGGAGGGACTGAAGCTTTCTTT
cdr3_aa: CASSYGLARGGTEAFF

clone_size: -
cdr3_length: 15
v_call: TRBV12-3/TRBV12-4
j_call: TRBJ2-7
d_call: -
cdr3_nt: TGTGCCAGCACCTCCGTGGGGGAATTCTCCTACGAGCAGTACTTC
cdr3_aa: CASTSVGEFSYEQYF

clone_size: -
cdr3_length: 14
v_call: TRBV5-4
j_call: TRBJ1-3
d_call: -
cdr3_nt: TGTGCCAGCAGCCCCGAGGTACCTGGAAACACCATATATTTT
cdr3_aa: CASSPEVPGNTIYF

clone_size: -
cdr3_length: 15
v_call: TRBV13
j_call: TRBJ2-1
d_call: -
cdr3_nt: TGTGCCAGCAGCTCTTTGGCGGACTCCTACAATGAGCAGTTCTTC
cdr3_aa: CASSSLADSYNEQFF

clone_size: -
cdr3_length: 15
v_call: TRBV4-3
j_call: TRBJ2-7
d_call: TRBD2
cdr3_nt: TGCGCCAGCAGCCCGGGTGGCGGGGGAACCTACGAGCAGTACTTC
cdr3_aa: CASSPGGGGTYEQYF

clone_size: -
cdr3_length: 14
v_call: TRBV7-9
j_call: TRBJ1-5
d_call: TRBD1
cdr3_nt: TGTGCCAGCAGCTTCGGGACAGGTGATCAGCCCCAGCATTTT
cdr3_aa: CASSFGTGDQPQHF

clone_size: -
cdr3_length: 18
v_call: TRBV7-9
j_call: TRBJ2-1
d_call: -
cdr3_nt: TGTGCCAGCAGCGGGACCTTAGAGGGAGGAGGATTATACAATGAGCAGTTCTTC
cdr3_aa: CASSGTLEGGGLYNEQFF

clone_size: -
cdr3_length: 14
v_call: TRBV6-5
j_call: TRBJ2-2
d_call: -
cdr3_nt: TGTGCCAGCAGTTATCCAGAGGGGAACGGGGAGCTGTTTTTT
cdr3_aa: CASSYPEGNGELFF

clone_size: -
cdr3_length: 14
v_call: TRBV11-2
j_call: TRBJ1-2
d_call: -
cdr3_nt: TGTGCCAGCAGCTTAGTGGGGAGGCAGATTGATTACACCTTC
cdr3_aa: CASSLVGRQIDYTF

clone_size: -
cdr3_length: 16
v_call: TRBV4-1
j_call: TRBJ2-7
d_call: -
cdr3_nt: TGCGCCAGCAGCCAAAAGGACCCACCGACAAACTACGAGCAGTACTTC
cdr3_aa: CASSQKDPPTNYEQYF

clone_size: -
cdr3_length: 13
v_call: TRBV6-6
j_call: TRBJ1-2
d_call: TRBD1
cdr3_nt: TGTGCCAGCAGTTACTCGACAGGGAACGGCTACACCTTC
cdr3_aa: CASSYSTGNGYTF

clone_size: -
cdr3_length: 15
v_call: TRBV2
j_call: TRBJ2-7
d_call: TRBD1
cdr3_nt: TGTGCCAGCAGTCTTAGCAGGGGGAGTCCCCACGAGCAGTACTTC
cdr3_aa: CASSLSRGSPHEQYF

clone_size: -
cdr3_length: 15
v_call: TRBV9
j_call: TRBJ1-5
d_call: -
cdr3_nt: TGTGCCAGCAGCGTAGCGGCTGACTGGGATCAGCCCCAGCATTTT
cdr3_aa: CASSVAADWDQPQHF

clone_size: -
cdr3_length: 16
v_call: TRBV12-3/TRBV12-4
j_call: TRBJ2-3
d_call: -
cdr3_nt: TGTGCCAGCAGCCATACGCCCCTAGCGAGCACAGATACGCAGTATTTT
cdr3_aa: CASSHTPLASTDTQYF

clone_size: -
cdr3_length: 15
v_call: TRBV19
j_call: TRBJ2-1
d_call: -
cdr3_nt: TGTGCCAGTACCTTGGGGGAGAGCTCCTACAATGAGCAGTTCTTC
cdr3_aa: CASTLGESSYNEQFF

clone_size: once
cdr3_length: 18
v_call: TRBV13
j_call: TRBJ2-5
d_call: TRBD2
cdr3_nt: TGTGCCAGCAGCTCCCGACTAGCGGGAGAGGGGGTAGAAGAGACCCAGTACTTC
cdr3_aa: CASSSRLAGEGVEETQYF